These T cell receptor beta chains were read from a single sample in a study of blood T cell repertoires in COVID-19. Sequencing used immunoSEQ multiplex PCR; TCRdb keeps in-frame clones, though not all of them. The sample records 50,000 to 75,000 clones, 87% being singletons. The sequenced sample consisted of peripheral blood. These receptors all come from a man older than 75 in a cohort sampled during active COVID-19. The CDR3 runs from the conserved cysteine through the conserved F or W. The order of the fields is V gene, J gene, D gene, clone size, CDR3 DNA, CDR3 protein. The D gene is left open where the match is weak. Clone size appears in some rows only: once, few, many, or a class for an expanded clone.

v_call: TRBV24-1
j_call: TRBJ2-7
d_call: NA
clone_size: NA
cdr3_nt: TGTGCCACCAGTGATTTGGTGAGACATTGCTCCTACGAGCAGTACTTC
cdr3_aa: CATSDLVRHCSYEQYF

v_call: TRBV6-1
j_call: TRBJ1-5
d_call: NA
clone_size: NA
cdr3_nt: TGTGCCAGCAGTGAAGATTCCGGGATCGGCAATCAGCCCCAGCATTTT
cdr3_aa: CASSEDSGIGNQPQHF

v_call: TRBV10-1
j_call: TRBJ2-4
d_call: TRBD2
clone_size: NA
cdr3_nt: TGCGCCAGCAGGGAGGTAGCGGGGGGGGACCTTTCCGTAGCCAAAAACATTCAGTACTTC
cdr3_aa: CASREVAGGDLSVAKNIQYF

v_call: TRBV9
j_call: TRBJ2-7
d_call: TRBD2
clone_size: few
cdr3_nt: TGTGCCAGCAGCCCCGGGACTAGTCTTTCCGAGCAGTACTTC
cdr3_aa: CASSPGTSLSEQYF

v_call: TRBV7-2
j_call: TRBJ2-7
d_call: TRBD1
clone_size: NA
cdr3_nt: TGTGCCAGCAGTGCCGGGACAGGGGGAATGGGTGTTGAGCAGTACTTC
cdr3_aa: CASSAGTGGMGVEQYF

v_call: TRBV16
j_call: TRBJ2-3
d_call: TRBD1
clone_size: NA
cdr3_nt: TGTGCCAGCAGCCAGGGACAGGTGGACCGCACAGATACGCAGTATTTT
cdr3_aa: CASSQGQVDRTDTQYF

v_call: TRBV27
j_call: TRBJ2-5
d_call: TRBD1
clone_size: NA
cdr3_nt: TGTGCCAGCAGTTTACGGGTTCCGAGGGGGCCGAGGCCCCAAGAGACCCAGTACTTC
cdr3_aa: CASSLRVPRGPRPQETQYF

v_call: TRBV30
j_call: TRBJ1-6
d_call: NA
clone_size: NA
cdr3_nt: TGTGCCTGGAGTCACTATTTGGGCAGGGAGGCATCAAAATCACCCCTCCACTTT
cdr3_aa: CAWSHYLGREASKSPLHF

v_call: TRBV5-4
j_call: TRBJ2-7
d_call: NA
clone_size: few
cdr3_nt: TGTGCCAGCAGCACCAGGGTTCCCGGCTACGAGCAGTACTTC
cdr3_aa: CASSTRVPGYEQYF

v_call: TRBV19
j_call: TRBJ2-5
d_call: NA
clone_size: NA
cdr3_nt: TGTGCCAGTAGTGCAGGGTTGTCGGAGACCCAGTACTTC
cdr3_aa: CASSAGLSETQYF

v_call: TRBV10-3
j_call: TRBJ1-1
d_call: NA
clone_size: once
cdr3_nt: TGTGCCATCAATCGGGATCTGAACACTGAAGCTTTCTTT
cdr3_aa: CAINRDLNTEAFF

v_call: TRBV5-1
j_call: TRBJ2-3
d_call: TRBD2
clone_size: NA
cdr3_nt: TGCGCCAGCAGCCAGGGACTAGCGGGGAACCTAGATACGCAGTATTTT
cdr3_aa: CASSQGLAGNLDTQYF

v_call: TRBV3-1/TRBV3-2
j_call: TRBJ1-4
d_call: NA
clone_size: NA
cdr3_nt: TGTGCCAGCAGCCAGAGGGTTGCTAATGAAAAACTGTTTTTT
cdr3_aa: CASSQRVANEKLFF

v_call: TRBV5-6
j_call: TRBJ2-1
d_call: NA
clone_size: once
cdr3_nt: TGTGCCAGCAGCTCGACTAAAGCGGGCCACGAGCAGTTCTTC
cdr3_aa: CASSSTKAGHEQFF

v_call: TRBV4-1
j_call: TRBJ2-2
d_call: NA
clone_size: NA
cdr3_nt: TGCGCCAGCAGCCACGGTGCTCGCACCGGGGAGCTGTTTTTT
cdr3_aa: CASSHGARTGELFF

v_call: TRBV6-2/TRBV6-3
j_call: TRBJ2-7
d_call: TRBD1
clone_size: NA
cdr3_nt: TGTGCCAGCAGTTTACCGGGACAGGGGCGGTACGAGCAGTACTTC
cdr3_aa: CASSLPGQGRYEQYF

v_call: TRBV7-2
j_call: TRBJ2-6
d_call: TRBD1
clone_size: NA
cdr3_nt: TGTGCCAGCAGCCGGGCCGGGACAGGGGGCTCTGGGGCCAACGTCCTGACTTTC
cdr3_aa: CASSRAGTGGSGANVLTF

v_call: TRBV5-4
j_call: TRBJ2-1
d_call: TRBD2
clone_size: NA
cdr3_nt: TGTGCCAGCAGACCCCTAGCGGGGTCCTACAATGAGCAGTTCTTC
cdr3_aa: CASRPLAGSYNEQFF

v_call: TRBV7-2
j_call: TRBJ1-5
d_call: NA
clone_size: NA
cdr3_nt: TGTGCCAGCAACATGGGCAATCAGCCCCAGCATTTT
cdr3_aa: CASNMGNQPQHF

v_call: TRBV15
j_call: TRBJ2-5
d_call: NA
clone_size: NA
cdr3_nt: TGTGCCACCAGCAGAGATTACCTGCTGCGGTTTAGCGAGACCCAGTACTTC
cdr3_aa: CATSRDYLLRFSETQYF

v_call: TRBV5-4
j_call: TRBJ2-3
d_call: TRBD2
clone_size: NA
cdr3_nt: TGTGCCAGCAGCCGGAGGACTAGCGGGGGAGCTAGCACAGATACGCAGTATTTT
cdr3_aa: CASSRRTSGGASTDTQYF

v_call: TRBV30
j_call: TRBJ1-1
d_call: NA
clone_size: once
cdr3_nt: TGTGCCTGGACTCACAGGGTGCGCACTGAAGCTTTCTTT
cdr3_aa: CAWTHRVRTEAFF

v_call: TRBV7-9
j_call: TRBJ2-2
d_call: NA
clone_size: NA
cdr3_nt: TGTGCCAGCAGCTTAGATCAGGGGACCGGGGAGCTGTTTTTT
cdr3_aa: CASSLDQGTGELFF

v_call: TRBV5-1
j_call: TRBJ2-5
d_call: NA
clone_size: NA
cdr3_nt: TGCGCCAGCAGCCTCCCCAGGGATCAAGAGACCCAGTACTTC
cdr3_aa: CASSLPRDQETQYF

v_call: TRBV3-1/TRBV3-2
j_call: TRBJ2-7
d_call: NA
clone_size: NA
cdr3_nt: TGTGCCAGCAGCTACTCAGGCTACGAGCAGTACTTC
cdr3_aa: CASSYSGYEQYF

v_call: TRBV4-2
j_call: TRBJ2-5
d_call: NA
clone_size: NA
cdr3_nt: TGTGCCAGCAGCCCCCGCCTCAGGGGCCAAGAGACCCAGTACTTC
cdr3_aa: CASSPRLRGQETQYF

v_call: TRBV6-6
j_call: TRBJ2-2
d_call: TRBD2
clone_size: NA
cdr3_nt: TGTGCCAGCAGTCCTAGCGGAAACACCGGGGAGCTGTTTTTT
cdr3_aa: CASSPSGNTGELFF

v_call: TRBV4-2
j_call: TRBJ2-6
d_call: NA
clone_size: NA
cdr3_nt: TGTGCCAGCAGCCAAACCGGCTCTGGGGCCAACGTCCTGACTTTC
cdr3_aa: CASSQTGSGANVLTF

v_call: TRBV5-1
j_call: TRBJ1-1
d_call: NA
clone_size: NA
cdr3_nt: TGCGCCAGCAGCTTGGTAGGGGGGGGCGCATATACTGAAGCTTTCTTT
cdr3_aa: CASSLVGGGAYTEAFF

v_call: TRBV11-3
j_call: TRBJ1-1
d_call: NA
clone_size: NA
cdr3_nt: TGTGCCAGCAGCCAACAGGGTACAAACACTGAAGCTTTCTTT
cdr3_aa: CASSQQGTNTEAFF

v_call: TRBV9
j_call: TRBJ2-7
d_call: NA
clone_size: NA
cdr3_nt: TGTGCCAGCAGCGTAGACCCAGGTGTGACCTACGAGCAGTACTTC
cdr3_aa: CASSVDPGVTYEQYF

v_call: TRBV5-6
j_call: TRBJ2-3
d_call: NA
clone_size: NA
cdr3_nt: TGTGCCAGCAGCTTGGCAGGGGTCACAGATACGCAGTATTTT
cdr3_aa: CASSLAGVTDTQYF

v_call: TRBV6-1
j_call: TRBJ1-2
d_call: TRBD1
clone_size: NA
cdr3_nt: TGTGCCAGCAGTGATCCCGGGACAGGATTCTCTGGCTACACCTTC
cdr3_aa: CASSDPGTGFSGYTF

v_call: TRBV28
j_call: TRBJ2-2
d_call: TRBD1
clone_size: once
cdr3_nt: TGTGCCAGCAGTGGGGGACAGGGGGATGGCGGGGAGCTGTTTTTT
cdr3_aa: CASSGGQGDGGELFF

v_call: TRBV5-1
j_call: TRBJ2-7
d_call: TRBD1
clone_size: NA
cdr3_nt: TGCGCCAGCAGCGGAGGGACAGGGGGCTACGAGCAGTACTTC
cdr3_aa: CASSGGTGGYEQYF

v_call: TRBV7-8
j_call: TRBJ1-5
d_call: TRBD1
clone_size: NA
cdr3_nt: TGTGCCAGCAGCTTGGGGACAGCTGGAGGCCAGCCCCAGCATTTT
cdr3_aa: CASSLGTAGGQPQHF

v_call: TRBV5-6
j_call: TRBJ1-1
d_call: TRBD1
clone_size: NA
cdr3_nt: TGTGCCAGCAGCAAGACAGGGGGACTGAACACTGAAGCTTTCTTT
cdr3_aa: CASSKTGGLNTEAFF

v_call: TRBV9
j_call: TRBJ2-5
d_call: NA
clone_size: NA
cdr3_nt: TGTGCCAGCAGCGTAGATGCTCGGCAAGAGACCCAGTACTTC
cdr3_aa: CASSVDARQETQYF

v_call: TRBV3-1/TRBV3-2
j_call: TRBJ2-7
d_call: NA
clone_size: NA
cdr3_nt: TGTGCCAGCAGCCAAGCTGGTCGCGGGACGCAGGCGAGGGAGCAGTACTTC
cdr3_aa: CASSQAGRGTQAREQYF

v_call: TRBV7-2
j_call: TRBJ1-6
d_call: TRBD1
clone_size: NA
cdr3_nt: TGTGCCAGCACCCAACAGGGGGCAAGGTCACCCCTCCACTTT
cdr3_aa: CASTQQGARSPLHF

v_call: TRBV18
j_call: TRBJ1-5
d_call: NA
clone_size: once
cdr3_nt: TGTGCCAGCTCATCAAGTACGGGGAATAGCAATCAGCCCCAGCATTTT
cdr3_aa: CASSSSTGNSNQPQHF